A single sample is the source of the 19 T cell receptor beta chains below, sequenced in a study of molecular identifiers for immune sequencing clone quantification listed by TCRdb under 2018. The library was obtained by PCR. For sequencing, a NextSeq 500 was employed. The raw public reads went through TCRdb reprocessing: fastp at Q25, MiXCR clone calling, in-frame beta chains kept. Every distinct CDR3 protein forms one entry, paired with its most common genes and DNA. The sample records some 100,000 distinct CDR3 sequences, under 40% of which are singletons. Together, the top ten hold around 4% of the sample. The specimen was naive CD8+ T cells from blood, with Jurkat cell RNA spiked in. Interpreted using the paper, the cell subset or site label stands for: FACS-sorted CD8+CD4-CCR7+CD45RA+ naive T cells. The receptors were sampled from a human donor in good health. Some libraries in this study had Jurkat cell RNA spiked in.

This clonotype was detected a few times. The chain employs TRBV19 and TRBJ2-3; 8 bases are shared with TRBD1. J gave up 3 bases and V 4 bases, and 9 bases lay outside the gene matches. The CDR3 contains 16 residues. Germline lookup yields CDR1 LNHDA and CDR2 SQIVND (reference sequence). CDR3 in amino acids: CASSSPDRGGTDTQYF. CDR3 nucleotides: TGTGCCAGTAGTAGCCCTGACAGGGGCGGGACAGATACGCAGTATTTT.

This clonotype turned up a few times. The V call is TRBV9, the J call TRBJ1-5; D call uncertain. Germline values: CDR1 SGDLS, CDR2 YYNGEE. V lost 0 bases to trimming and J lost 0 bases, with 1 base between them. The CDR3 consists of 13 residues. The CDR3 DNA sequence: TGTGCCAGCAGCGTAGGTAGCAATCAGCCCCAGCATTTT. This gives the protein CASSVGSNQPQHF.

The sample holds a few counts of this clonotype. CDR3 nucleotide sequence: TGTGCCAGCAGCCCCGGGCCTCAAGAGACCCAGTACTTC. This translates into CASSPGPQETQYF. This chain uses TRBV7-9 with TRBJ2-5; the D is unclear. From germline, CDR1 is SEHNR and CDR2 FQNEAQ (reference sequence). This CDR3 region has 13 residues. The V and J ends lost 5 bases and 2 bases respectively, with 9 bases between them.

This clonotype was seen at least ten times. The rearrangement joins TRBV6-6 to TRBJ2-5; 7 bases map to TRBD2. Germline V gives CDR1 MNHNY, CDR2 SVGAGI (reference sequence). V lost 6 bases and J lost 0; bases outside the gene matches: 4. The CDR3 length is 14 residues. CDR3 protein: CASSHTSDQETQYF. The CDR3 DNA follows: TGTGCCAGCAGCCACACTAGCGACCAAGAGACCCAGTACTTC.

The chain joins TRBV19 to TRBJ1-5, with a possible D match to TRBD1 (5 bases). CDR3 size: 15 residues. V was shortened by 3 bases and J by 5 bases, with 14 bases between the two germline ends. Germline V CDR1 and CDR2: LNHDA, SQIVND (reference sequence). The CDR3 DNA reads as TGTGCCAGTAGTATCTTCAAAGGGGCCGATCAGCCCCAGCATTTT. This translates into CASSIFKGADQPQHF.

With regard to this clonotype: Mismatch with germline at one junction end may stem from a read error. V usage is TRBV12-3 or TRBV12-4 and J usage is TRBJ1-2; 12 positions match TRBD1. CDR3 size: 14 residues. The CDR3 spells CASSFGTGGHGDTF. CDR3 DNA: TGTGCCAGCAGTTTTGGGACAGGGGGCCATGGCGACACCTTC.

The table lists this clonotype with a few counts. The gene calls are TRBV6-5 and TRBJ1-6; the match to TRBD1 covers 10 bases. CDR1 and CDR2 from the germline V gene are MNHEY and SVGAGI. V gave up 5 bases and J gave up 8 bases; unmatched junction bases: 6. CDR3 length equals 15 residues. CDR3 sequence (DNA): TGTGCCAGCAGTCAGACAGGGGGCTCGTATTCACCCCTCCACTTT. Its translation: CASSQTGGSYSPLHF.

With respect to this clonotype: A much larger clone differs from this one at a single base, so this may be a read error. CDR3 sequence: CVSSPGGWNEAFF. CDR3 DNA: TGTGTCAGCAGCCCCGGAGGATGGAATGAAGCTTTCTTT. This sequence joins TRBV3-1 and TRBJ1-1; D not certain. The CDR3 is 13 amino acids. Germline V gene lookup returns CDR1 LGHDT and CDR2 YNNKEL (reference sequence).

This clonotype turned up a few times. The rearrangement uses TRBV19 and TRBJ2-3; possibly TRBD2 for D (6 bases). This CDR3 region has 15 residues. V was cut by 2 bases and J by 2 bases, with 11 bases left in between. Germline V CDR1 and CDR2: LNHDA, SQIVND (reference sequence). The CDR3 here is CASSIREDFTDTQYF. In DNA, the CDR3 is TGTGCCAGTAGTATAAGGGAGGACTTCACAGATACGCAGTATTTT.

As regards this clonotype: A much larger clone lies one base from this, so it may be a read error. The V and J genes are TRBV5-1 and TRBJ1-1; 7 nucleotides line up with TRBD1. Looked up from germline, CDR1 is SGHRS and CDR2 is YFSETQ. CDR3 size: 17 residues. The ends lost 0 bases at V and 1 base at J; junction bases unmatched: 9. CDR3 sequence reads: CASSLGLAGGENTEAFF. Here the CDR3 DNA reads TGCGCCAGCAGCTTGGGTTTGGCAGGGGGAGAGAACACTGAAGCTTTCTTT. The variable domain in full, with the rest retrieved from reference TRBV5-1 and TRBJ1-1, is KAGVTQTPRYLIKTRGQQVTLSCSPISGHRSVSWYQQTPGQGLQFLFEYFSETQRNKGNFPGRFSGRQFSNSRSEMNVSTLELGDSALYLCASSLGLAGGENTEAFFGQGTRLTVV.

Points on this clonotype: This may come from a read error, since a much larger clone is one base off. This chain joins TRBV5-3 and TRBJ2-5, with D hard to call. TRBV5-3 is assigned to the ORF class and has an uncertain function. The CDR3 loop spans 15 amino acids. CDR3 sequence reads: CASSLFQRLSETQYF. DNA for the CDR3: TGTGCCAGCAGCTTGTTTCAGAGGCTTTCAGAGACCCAGTACTTC.

With regard to this clonotype: Because it lacks the conserved phenylalanine or tryptophan at the end, this CDR3 is likely a read error. This chain uses TRBV27 with TRBJ2-7, with TRBD1 matching over 8 bases. Germline-derived CDR1 and CDR2 are MNHEY and SMNVEV (reference sequence). CDR3 size: 14 residues. Germline trimming cut 6 bases from V and 2 bases from J; bases unmatched to any gene: 6. The CDR3 here is CASSYGQGAYEQYL. The CDR3 region has the DNA TGTGCCAGCAGCTACGGACAGGGCGCCTACGAGCAGTACCTC.

This clonotype was detected ten times or more. The chain couples TRBV12-3 or TRBV12-4 to TRBJ2-3, with TRBD2 identical over 7 bases. J gave up 3 bases and V 6 bases, and 12 bases lay outside the gene matches. CDR3 size: 16 residues. The CDR3 region is CASSRAGWSSTDTQYF. CDR3 bases: TGTGCCAGCAGCCGAGCGGGATGGAGCTCAACAGATACGCAGTATTTT.

This clonotype was recorded many times. The gene calls are TRBV6-1 and TRBJ2-6, with D unresolved. The CDR3 is 13 residues long. Germline CDR1 MNHNS, CDR2 SASEGT. Trimming took off 7 bases at V and 6 bases at J, with 10 bases between the two ends. The CDR3 loop reads CASTPIPANVLTF. The DNA for the CDR3 is TGTGCCAGCACCCCTATACCGGCCAACGTCCTGACTTTC.

Remarks on this clonotype: Here the CDR3 omits its conserved ending phenylalanine or tryptophan, so a read error is the likely source. This chain joins TRBV27 and TRBJ2-6, with TRBD1 matching over 12 bases. V shed 3 bases and J 2 bases; nucleotides not matched to a gene: 8. This CDR3 spans 19 amino acids. Germline CDR1 MNHEY, CDR2 SMNVEV (reference sequence). CDR3 sequence: CASSFLGTGGVAGANVLTI. The CDR3 DNA reads as TGTGCCAGCAGTTTCCTTGGGACAGGGGGCGTTGCTGGGGCCAACGTCCTGACTATC.

The J gene is TRBJ2-5, the V gene TRBV14; D is unresolved. This CDR3 region has 13 residues. The V end lost 1 base, the J end lost 9 bases, and 12 bases lay between the germline ends. Looked up from germline, CDR1 is SGHDN and CDR2 is FVKESK. DNA for the CDR3: TGTGCCAGCAGCCAAGGACCTCTGGAGTCCCAGTACTTC. Translated, it gives CASSQGPLESQYF.

This clonotype was seen repeatedly, ten times or more. The chain links TRBV14 to TRBJ2-7, with a weak D call TRBD2 (6 bases). Per germline, CDR1 SGHDN and CDR2 FVKESK. The CDR3 extends over 16 amino acids. V dropped 2 bases and J dropped 2 bases, with 16 bases sitting between them. CDR3 in amino acids: CASSQRPGLSTYEQYF. CDR3 DNA: TGTGCCAGCAGCCAACGTCCGGGACTCTCAACCTACGAGCAGTACTTC. The entire variable domain, with the rest obtained from reference TRBV14 and TRBJ2-7, is as follows: EAGVTQFPSHSVIEKGQTVTLRCDPISGHDNLYWYRRVMGKEIKFLLHFVKESKQDESGMPNNRFLAERTGGTYSTLKVQPAELEDSGVYFCASSQRPGLSTYEQYFGPGTRLTVT.

With respect to this clonotype: Given a much more abundant clone one base away, this may be a read error. The gene calls are TRBV7-8 and TRBJ2-7, with D perhaps TRBD2 (5 bases). V lost 1 base to trimming and J lost 6 bases, with 13 bases between them. This CDR3 is built from 14 residues. The germline V gene encodes CDR1 SGHVS and CDR2 FQNEAQ. CDR3 amino acids: CASSLEGVGFEQYF. Here the CDR3 DNA reads TGTGCCAGCAGCTTAGAGGGAGTGGGCTTCGAGCAGTACTTC.

J is TRBJ2-1 and V is TRBV7-8; D remains ambiguous. CDR3 size: 11 residues. The germline CDR1 and CDR2 sequences are SGHVS and FQNEAQ. V lost 2 bases and J lost 8, with 4 bases in between. The CDR3 sequence: CASSLYDEQFF. As DNA, the CDR3 is TGTGCCAGCAGCTTATATGATGAGCAGTTCTTC.